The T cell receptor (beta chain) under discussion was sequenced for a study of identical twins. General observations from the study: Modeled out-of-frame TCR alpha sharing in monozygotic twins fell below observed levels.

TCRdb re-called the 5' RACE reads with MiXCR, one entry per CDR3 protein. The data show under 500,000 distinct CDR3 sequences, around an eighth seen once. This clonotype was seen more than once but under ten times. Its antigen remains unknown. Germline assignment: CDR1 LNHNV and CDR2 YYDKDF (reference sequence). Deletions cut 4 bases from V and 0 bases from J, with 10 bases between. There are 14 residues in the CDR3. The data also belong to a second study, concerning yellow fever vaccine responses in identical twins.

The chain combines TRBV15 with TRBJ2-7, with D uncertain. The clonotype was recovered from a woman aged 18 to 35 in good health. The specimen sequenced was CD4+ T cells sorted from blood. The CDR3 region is CATSMKPHSYEQYF. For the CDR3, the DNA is TGTGCCACCAGCATGAAGCCCCACTCCTACGAGCAGTACTTC. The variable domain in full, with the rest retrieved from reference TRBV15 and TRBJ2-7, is DAMVIQNPRYQVTQFGKPVTLSCSQTLNHNVMYWYQQKSSQAPKLLFHYYDKDFNNEADTPDNFQSRRPNTSFCFLDIRSPGLGDTAMYLCATSMKPHSYEQYFGPGTRLTVT.